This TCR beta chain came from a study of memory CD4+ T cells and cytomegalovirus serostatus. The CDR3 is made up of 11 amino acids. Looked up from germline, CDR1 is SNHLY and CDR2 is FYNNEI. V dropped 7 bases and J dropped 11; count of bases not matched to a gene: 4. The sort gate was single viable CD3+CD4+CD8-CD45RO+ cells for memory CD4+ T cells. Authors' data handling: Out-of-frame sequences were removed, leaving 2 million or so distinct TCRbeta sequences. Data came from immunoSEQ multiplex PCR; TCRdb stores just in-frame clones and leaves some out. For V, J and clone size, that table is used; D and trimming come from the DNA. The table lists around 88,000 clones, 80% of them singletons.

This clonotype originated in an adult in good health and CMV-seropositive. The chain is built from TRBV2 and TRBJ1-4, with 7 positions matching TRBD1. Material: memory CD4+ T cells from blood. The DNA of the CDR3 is TGTGCCAGCAACCAGGGGGGGAAACTGTTTTTT. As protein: CASNQGGKLFF.